Listed below are T cell receptor beta chains from one sample, sequenced in a study of blood T cell repertoires in COVID-19. Generated by immunoSEQ multiplex PCR, the TCRdb table keeps only in-frame clones and is missing some. The sample has about 200,000 clones, approximately 90% seen once. The sample was peripheral blood. The receptors derive from a man aged 35 to 55 with acute or convalescent COVID-19. Each CDR3 is given with its conserved first and last residue. The D gene is left open where the match is weak. Size is omitted from some rows. Given values are once, few, many or a class for expanded clones.

d_gene	abundance	v_gene	j_gene	CDR3aa	CDR3nt
NA	NA	TRBV4-1	TRBJ2-7	CASSPPAGSEQYF	TGCGCCAGCAGCCCCCCGGCCGGGAGCGAGCAGTACTTC
TRBD2	many	TRBV7-9	TRBJ2-7	CASSPRDYPGLYEQYF	TGTGCCAGCAGCCCTAGGGACTACCCCGGCCTCTACGAGCAGTACTTC
NA	NA	TRBV27	TRBJ2-1	CASSPGSVYNEQFF	TGTGCCAGCAGCCCTGGTAGCGTCTACAATGAGCAGTTCTTC
TRBD2	NA	TRBV7-2	TRBJ2-7	CASSLGLVAGGPDTGEQYF	TGTGCCAGCAGCTTAGGATTGGTAGCGGGGGGGCCCGATACGGGCGAGCAGTACTTC
NA	NA	TRBV4-3	TRBJ1-1	CASSQEKGGTEAFF	TGCGCCAGCAGCCAAGAAAAAGGAGGCACTGAAGCTTTCTTT
TRBD2	NA	TRBV7-9	TRBJ2-7	CASSPEGGLANSYEQYF	TGTGCCAGCAGTCCCGAGGGGGGACTAGCGAATTCCTACGAGCAGTACTTC
TRBD1	NA	TRBV11-2	TRBJ2-4	CASSHGQARHF	TGTGCCAGCAGCCACGGACAGGCTCGTCACTTC
TRBD1	NA	TRBV4-3	TRBJ1-4	CASSQDETGLTNEKLFF	TGCGCCAGCAGCCAAGATGAGACAGGGTTAACTAATGAAAAACTGTTTTTT
NA	NA	TRBV6-5	TRBJ1-5	CASSRMEGVPQHF	TGTGCCAGCAGCCGCATGGAAGGGGTTCCCCAGCATTTT
NA	NA	TRBV6-2/TRBV6-3	TRBJ1-5	CASSSPTGAVQPQHF	TGTGCCAGCAGCTCCCCCACAGGTGCCGTTCAGCCCCAGCATTTT
TRBD2	NA	TRBV30	TRBJ2-5	CAWSTGGVVETQYF	TGTGCCTGGAGCACGGGAGGGGTTGTGGAGACCCAGTACTTC
NA	NA	TRBV19	TRBJ2-2	CASSLQGSPGELFF	TGTGCCAGTAGTCTTCAGGGGAGCCCCGGGGAGCTGTTTTTT
TRBD1	once	TRBV5-1	TRBJ2-5	CASKLGQGGETQYF	TGCGCCAGCAAGCTTGGACAGGGGGGAGAGACCCAGTACTTC
NA	NA	TRBV12-3/TRBV12-4	TRBJ1-5	CASSSLPELTQHF	TGTGCCAGTTCTAGTCTCCCGGAGCTGACCCAGCATTTT
TRBD2	NA	TRBV10-1	TRBJ2-5	CASGDSGGRETQYF	TGCGCCAGCGGAGATAGCGGGGGTCGGGAGACCCAGTACTTC
TRBD1	NA	TRBV19	TRBJ2-7	CASRGGSGQGDEQYF	TGTGCCAGTAGAGGAGGGTCAGGACAGGGCGACGAGCAGTACTTC
NA	NA	TRBV27	TRBJ1-1	CASSLRGGVFEAFF	TGTGCCAGCAGTTTAAGGGGGGGCGTATTTGAAGCTTTCTTT
NA	NA	TRBV18	TRBJ1-1	CASSPSGMNTEAFF	TGTGCCAGCTCACCTAGCGGGATGAACACTGAAGCTTTCTTT
TRBD2	few	TRBV4-2	TRBJ2-7	CASSQDRYSGGIYEQYF	TGTGCCAGCAGCCAAGATCGGTATAGCGGGGGGATCTACGAGCAGTACTTC
TRBD1	NA	TRBV27	TRBJ2-3	CASSFRGTGSTDTQYF	TGTGCCAGCAGTTTCCGAGGGACAGGGAGCACAGATACGCAGTATTTT
NA	once	TRBV7-9	TRBJ1-1	CASSSFNTEAFF	TGTGCCAGCAGCTCCTTCAACACTGAAGCTTTCTTT
NA	NA	TRBV7-2	TRBJ1-1	CATNLDKNTEAFF	TGTGCCACGAATCTCGACAAGAACACTGAAGCTTTCTTT
TRBD2	NA	TRBV6-2/TRBV6-3	TRBJ2-3	CASSYDGTSGRDPHADTQYF	TGTGCCAGCAGTTACGATGGGACTAGCGGGAGGGACCCACACGCAGATACGCAGTATTTT
NA	NA	TRBV19	TRBJ1-3	CASSMQFSGNTIYF	TGTGCCAGTAGTATGCAGTTCTCTGGAAACACCATATATTTT
NA	NA	TRBV18	TRBJ1-2	CASDTSMGGYGYTF	TGTGCCAGTGACACTTCGATGGGTGGCTATGGCTACACCTTC
NA	NA	TRBV27	TRBJ2-7	CAIGTSRSYEQYF	TGTGCCATCGGGACTTCTCGCTCCTACGAGCAGTACTTC
NA	NA	TRBV10-2	TRBJ2-2	CASSERSFGELFF	TGCGCCAGCAGTGAGCGGTCGTTCGGGGAGCTGTTTTTT
NA	NA	TRBV7-2	TRBJ2-7	CASSEGPPPGYEQYF	TGTGCCAGCAGCGAAGGACCGCCCCCGGGATACGAGCAGTACTTC
NA	NA	TRBV7-2	TRBJ2-5	CASSSMKQETQYF	TGTGCCAGCAGCTCTATGAAACAAGAGACCCAGTACTTC
TRBD2	NA	TRBV27	TRBJ2-3	CASSSAKTSASTDTQYF	TGTGCCAGCAGTTCGGCTAAGACTAGCGCTAGCACAGATACGCAGTATTTT
NA	NA	TRBV3-1/TRBV3-2	TRBJ2-1	CASSSASRGRYNEQFF	TGTGCCAGCTCATCCGCCTCGCGGGGGCGATACAATGAGCAGTTCTTC
TRBD2	few	TRBV4-3	TRBJ2-3	CASSQGLAGSTDTQYF	TGCGCCAGCAGCCAGGGACTAGCGGGCTCCACAGATACGCAGTATTTT
NA	NA	TRBV10-2	TRBJ1-2	CASRTAYGYTF	TGCGCCAGCAGGACAGCTTATGGCTACACCTTC
NA	NA	TRBV18	TRBJ1-2	CASSPPARTGYTF	TGTGCCAGCTCACCACCCGCCAGAACAGGCTACACCTTC
NA	NA	TRBV7-9	TRBJ1-1	CASSLIDTEAFF	TGTGCCAGCAGCTTAATCGACACTGAAGCTTTCTTT
TRBD2	once	TRBV5-1	TRBJ2-1	CASSPGLAGWQFF	TGCGCCAGCAGCCCCGGACTAGCGGGATGGCAGTTCTTC
NA	NA	TRBV7-2	TRBJ2-7	CASSLGRVYEQYF	TGTGCCAGCAGCTTAGGTAGAGTCTACGAGCAGTACTTC
NA	few	TRBV28	TRBJ1-2	CASRDTGLEVYGYTF	TGTGCCAGCAGGGATACGGGGTTAGAGGTCTATGGCTACACCTTC
TRBD2	NA	TRBV29-1	TRBJ2-7	CSVPGLAGANPYEQYF	TGCAGCGTCCCCGGACTAGCGGGAGCAAATCCCTACGAGCAGTACTTC
TRBD1	NA	TRBV24-1	TRBJ1-5	CATSSGQVNQPQHF	TGTGCCACCAGCAGCGGACAGGTAAATCAGCCCCAGCATTTT
TRBD1	NA	TRBV19	TRBJ2-7	CASSIRDRGTSYEQYF	TGTGCCAGTAGTATCCGGGACAGGGGGACATCCTACGAGCAGTACTTC
NA	many	TRBV5-1	TRBJ1-1	CASSYESRAFF	TGCGCCAGCAGCTATGAATCCAGAGCTTTCTTT
TRBD1	NA	TRBV4-2	TRBJ2-7	CASSRGTGGGIYEQYF	TGTGCCAGCAGCCGCGGGACAGGGGGCGGTATCTACGAGCAGTACTTC
NA	NA	TRBV7-2	TRBJ2-6	CASSLAYQYHSGANVLTF	TGTGCCAGCAGCTTAGCGTACCAGTACCACTCTGGGGCCAACGTCCTGACTTTC
NA	NA	TRBV5-5	TRBJ1-6	CAGSEGQRAYNSPLHF	TGTGCCGGGTCCGAAGGACAGCGCGCCTATAATTCACCCCTCCACTTT
NA	NA	TRBV11-2	TRBJ2-2	CASSLPGTGELFF	TGTGCCAGCAGCTTACCGGGGACCGGGGAGCTGTTTTTT
NA	NA	TRBV25-1	TRBJ2-1	CASSVARKTGYNEQFF	TGTGCCAGCAGTGTCGCCCGCAAGACAGGCTACAATGAGCAGTTCTTC
NA	NA	TRBV7-9	TRBJ2-3	CASSLGRGTVDTQYF	TGTGCCAGCAGCTTAGGTCGGGGGACAGTAGATACGCAGTATTTT
TRBD2	NA	TRBV11-3	TRBJ2-5	CASSLGVAGETQYF	TGTGCCAGCAGCTTAGGAGTAGCGGGAGAGACCCAGTACTTC
NA	NA	TRBV23-1	TRBJ2-1	CASSLRGPYNEQFF	TGCGCCAGCAGTCTAAGGGGCCCCTACAATGAGCAGTTCTTC
TRBD1	NA	TRBV4-2	TRBJ1-2	CASRGTGEVYGYTF	TGTGCCAGCAGAGGGACAGGGGAGGTCTATGGCTACACCTTC
NA	NA	TRBV5-6	TRBJ1-2	CASSLAQGRGAF	TGTGCCAGCAGCTTGGCTCAGGGGCGGGGGGCCTTC
TRBD1	NA	TRBV7-6	TRBJ1-6	CASSPGQGSSPLHF	TGTGCCAGCAGCCCTGGACAGGGATCATCACCCCTCCACTTT
TRBD1	NA	TRBV5-1	TRBJ2-7	CASSLGGTDSYEQYF	TGCGCCAGCAGCTTGGGAGGGACAGACTCCTACGAGCAGTACTTC